This T cell receptor (beta chain) was obtained from a study of shared clonotypes between healthy human individuals. Whole-study findings and limits: Clonotypes which were not shared had lower generation probabilities than clonotypes that all four donors shared.

As concerns this clone: Its antigen is unknown. Other DNA sequences in the sample encode the same CDR3.

The test was conducted at deep level. DNA at approximately 200 ng, 25,000 to 35,000 T cell genomes, went into sorted-subset replicate PCRs. The assay was immunoSEQ multiplex PCR, and TCRdb's table has in-frame clones only and misses some. This table holds under 1,100,000 clones, approximately 78% found once. The donor cohort consisted entirely of Caucasian adults residing in Nashville, Tennessee. The CDR3 length is 13 residues. Per the germline V gene, CDR1 is SGHRS and CDR2 is YFSETQ. Trimming took 1 base from V and 0 from J, leaving 5 bases between them. The TCR originated in a man between 18 and 35 years old in good health. Some clones in this sample may be carry-over from other donors' samples. This chain connects TRBV5-1 to TRBJ2-7; D remains ambiguous. The sample consisted of memory CD4+ T cells from PBMCs. Subset of the sample: CD45RA-negative fraction. The CDR3 loop is CASSLLVSYEQYF. The CDR3 DNA is TGCGCCAGCAGCTTGCTAGTCTCCTACGAGCAGTACTTC.